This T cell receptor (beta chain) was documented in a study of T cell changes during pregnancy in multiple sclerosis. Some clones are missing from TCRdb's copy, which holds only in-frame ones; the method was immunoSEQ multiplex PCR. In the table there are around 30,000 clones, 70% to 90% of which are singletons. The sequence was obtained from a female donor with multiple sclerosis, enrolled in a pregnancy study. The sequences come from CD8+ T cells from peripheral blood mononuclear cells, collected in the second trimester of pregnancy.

The CDR3 coding sequence is TGTGCCAGCAGCTTGGGGGGAGGGAGTTCCTACGAGCAGTACTTC. Its translation: CASSLGGGSSYEQYF. The chain is built from TRBV7-3 and TRBJ2-7; 7 nucleotides align to TRBD2. The CDR3 has 15 residues. The trim removed 3 bases at V and 1 base at J, leaving 6 bases unmatched. Per germline, CDR1 SGHTA and CDR2 FQGTGA.